A selection of T cell receptor beta chains follows, all from one sample in a study of cytomegalovirus exposure and HLA in healthy donors. The protocol was immunoSEQ multiplex PCR, while the TCRdb copy is restricted to in-frame clones and leaves out a portion. The sample lists 150,000 to 200,000 clones; over 70% were seen once. Sequenced sample: PBMCs. These receptors came from a male donor in good health and CMV-seropositive. The CDR3 runs from the conserved cysteine through the conserved F or W. D genes are given only for firm matches. For some rows the clone size is stated as once, few or many, or as a class when expanded; others skip it.

d_call clone_size j_call v_call cdr3_nt cdr3_aa
TRBD2 NA TRBJ2-5 TRBV5-1 TGCGCCAGCAGCTTTTCTAGCGGAATACAAGAGACCCAGTACTTC CASSFSSGIQETQYF
TRBD2 NA TRBJ2-1 TRBV19 TGTGCCAGTGAGGGGGGCCTAGCGGGGGGCTACAATGAGCAGTTCTTC CASEGGLAGGYNEQFF
NA once TRBJ1-4 TRBV15 TGTGCCACCAGCAGAGGTGCGGGAACTAGAGGGGAACTGTTTTTT CATSRGAGTRGELFF
NA few TRBJ1-2 TRBV5-6 TGTGCCAGCAGCTTTAGTTTCGGGGACTATGGCTACACCTTC CASSFSFGDYGYTF
TRBD1 few TRBJ1-2 TRBV15 TGTGCCACCAGCAGGACAGGGCGCTTTAACTATGGCTACACCTTC CATSRTGRFNYGYTF
NA few TRBJ2-3 TRBV27 TGTGCCAGCAGCATCCTAGGGGAAGATACGCAGTATTTT CASSILGEDTQYF
NA NA TRBJ2-1 TRBV4-1 TGCGCCAGCAGCCAAGGGCGGGGAAATTCCTACAATGAGCAGTTCTTC CASSQGRGNSYNEQFF
NA NA TRBJ1-1 TRBV30 TGTGCCTGGAGTTATGAAACAGGGACTGAAGCTTTCTTT CAWSYETGTEAFF
NA NA TRBJ2-3 TRBV6-1 TGTGCCAGCACCTTGAACAGGGCGACAGATACGCAGTATTTT CASTLNRATDTQYF
TRBD2 NA TRBJ2-1 TRBV5-1 TGCGCCAGCAGCCCAGGACTAGCGGTTGAGCAGTTCTTC CASSPGLAVEQFF
NA NA TRBJ2-5 TRBV5-1 TGCGCCAGCAGCTTGAGGGGCGGGGCAGAGACCCAGTACTTC CASSLRGGAETQYF
NA NA TRBJ1-4 TRBV6-5 TGTGCCAGCAGCCGGACAGCAACTAATGAAAAACTGTTTTTT CASSRTATNEKLFF
TRBD2 NA TRBJ2-1 TRBV7-8 TGTGCCAGCAGGACGGGGGGAGCAGTTGGGAACTACAATGAGCAGTTCTTC CASRTGGAVGNYNEQFF
NA NA TRBJ2-7 TRBV29-1 TGCAGCGTGCTGGACAGCCCCTACGAGCAGTACTTC CSVLDSPYEQYF
TRBD1 once TRBJ2-5 TRBV30 TGTGCCTGGAGTCCGGGACAGGGGAGGAGAGAGACCCAGTACTTC CAWSPGQGRRETQYF
NA NA TRBJ2-7 TRBV12-5 TGTGCTAGTGGTTTGGTACTCGGCAGGAACTACGAGCAGTACTTC CASGLVLGRNYEQYF